Each of the 25 T cell receptor beta chains below was sequenced from the same sample in a study of T cells in Graves' hyperthyroidism and ophthalmopathy. RNA transcripts yielded amplified TCR beta CDR3 regions. Researchers ran a first-round RT-PCR on the TCR CDR3 using the HTBI primer set. TCRdb reanalysed the multiplex PCR reads using MiXCR and keeps one entry per CDR3 protein. This sample carries some 690,000 distinct CDR3 sequences, around 16% of them seen once, and the ten largest clones take 15% to 18%. Material: blood. These receptors all stem from a man between 50 and 59 years old with Graves' hyperthyroidism.

This clonotype came up a few times. This rearrangement joins TRBV20-1 to TRBJ2-1; 11 bases map to TRBD2. Germline assignment: CDR1 DFQATT and CDR2 SNEGSKA (reference sequence). This CDR3 comprises 19 residues. After removal of 2 bases from V and 0 bases from J, the junction contained 12 bases not matched to a gene. The DNA for the CDR3 is TGCAGTGCTAGACCACTAGCGGGAGATGCGGGGAGCTCCTACAATGAGCAGTTCTTC. It codes for CSARPLAGDAGSSYNEQFF.

This clonotype showed up just a few times. The DNA of the CDR3 is TGTGCCAGCTCACCCCCTAGCGGGGGGATGAACTACAATGAGCAGTTCTTC. This encodes CASSPPSGGMNYNEQFF. This chain joins TRBV18 and TRBJ2-1; 11 nucleotides line up with TRBD2. V was pared by 3 bases and J by 3 bases, with 7 bases of the junction left unmatched. The germline V gene encodes CDR1 KGHSH and CDR2 LQKENI. The CDR3 is made up of 17 amino acids.

This clonotype was detected only a few times. This chain connects TRBV19 to TRBJ1-1; D uncertain. The germline CDR1 and CDR2 sequences are LNHDA and SQIVND (reference sequence). The CDR3 length is 14 residues. Trimming removed 6 bases from V and 8 bases from J, with 19 bases in between. The CDR3: CASRVASDVWEAFF. The CDR3 DNA sequence: TGTGCCAGTAGGGTCGCGTCGGACGTTTGGGAAGCTTTCTTT.

This clonotype was seen many times. CDR3 nucleotide sequence: TGTGCCAGCACCGAAGGACAGGGGGCGAATGGCTACACCTTC. It specifies CASTEGQGANGYTF. The V gene is TRBV6-1, the J gene TRBJ1-2; 11 bases map to TRBD1. With V trimmed by 7 bases and J by 6 bases, 7 bases remained unmatched. Germline-derived CDR1 and CDR2 are MNHNS and SASEGT. The CDR3 totals 14 residues.

On this clonotype: Sequence at one end of the junction differs from germline and may be a read error. The chain couples TRBV10-2 to TRBJ2-1; 13 bases line up with TRBD2. This CDR3 has 13 amino acids. Germline CDR1 is WSHSY and CDR2 is SAAADI. CDR3 coding DNA: TGCGCCAGCAGGGGACTAGCGGGAAATGAGCAGCTCTTC. Its translation: CASRGLAGNEQLF.

Of note for this clonotype: A much larger clone sits a single nucleotide away, making a read error possible. V gene TRBV6-2 or TRBV6-3 combines with J gene TRBJ2-1, with no clear D. Germline CDR1 is MNHEY and CDR2 is SVGEGT. Trimming shortened V by 6 bases and J by 6 bases, and 6 bases separated the two germline ends. CDR3 length: 11 amino acids. Here the CDR3 DNA reads TGTGCCAGCAGAACCTCCAATGAGCAGTTCTTC. Its protein product is CASRTSNEQFF.

This rearrangement joins TRBV25-1 to TRBJ2-3; D gene ambiguous. Deletions cut 1 base from V and 1 base from J, with 9 bases between. The germline gives CDR1 MGHDK, CDR2 SYGVNS. The CDR3 runs 15 residues. CDR3: CASSESYYGTDTQYF. The CDR3 DNA is TGTGCCAGCAGTGAATCCTATTATGGCACAGATACGCAGTATTTT.

The sample holds many counts of this clonotype. V is TRBV3-1 and J is TRBJ2-7, with 8 bases that match TRBD1. Germline loops: CDR1 LGHDT, CDR2 YNNKEL (reference sequence). With V trimmed by 4 bases and J by 7 bases, 6 bases remained unmatched. There are 13 residues in the CDR3. CDR3 in amino acids: CASSPGQGGEQYF. The CDR3, as DNA: TGTGCCAGCAGCCCCGGACAGGGTGGTGAGCAGTACTTC.

This clonotype was observed many times. The rearrangement links TRBV2 to TRBJ2-7; unclear D gene. V lost 3 bases to trimming and J lost 5 bases, with 8 bases between them. This CDR3 is built from 12 residues. Germline CDR1 and CDR2: SNHLY and FYNNEI. CDR3 DNA: TGTGCCAGCAGTGATCAGGTCCACGAGCAGTACTTC. Translating it yields CASSDQVHEQYF.

This clonotype came up a few times. The J gene is TRBJ2-1, the V gene TRBV6-2 or TRBV6-3; the D gene is possibly TRBD2 (6 bases). CDR1 is MNHEY and CDR2 is SVGEGT in the germline V gene. The CDR3 contains 15 residues. The germline V and J ends were trimmed by 7 bases and 3 bases, with 16 bases remaining between them. CDR3 amino acids: CASMGVGSNYNEQFF. Written as DNA, the CDR3 is TGTGCCAGCATGGGGGTCGGGAGTAACTACAATGAGCAGTTCTTC.

The rearrangement uses TRBV28 and TRBJ1-2; D is unclear. The CDR3 sequence is 14 residues long. Germline loops: CDR1 MDHEN, CDR2 SYDVKM. The germline V and J ends were trimmed by 5 bases and 6 bases, with 16 bases remaining between them. CDR3 DNA: TGTGCCAGCAGTATTAGTCTCACGGTGGATGGCTACACCTTC. Amino acids: CASSISLTVDGYTF.

This clonotype occurred many times. The V and J genes are TRBV6-1 and TRBJ1-1, with unresolved D. From germline, CDR1 is MNHNS and CDR2 SASEGT. The CDR3 is 14 amino acids. The V and J ends lost 5 bases and 1 base respectively, with 11 bases between them. The CDR3 DNA sequence: TGTGCCAGCAGTTCCGGACGCCCGAACACTGAAGCTTTCTTT. This sequence encodes CASSSGRPNTEAFF.

This clonotype came up many times. The chain links TRBV11-3 to TRBJ2-1; 7 nucleotides agree with TRBD2. In germline, CDR1 is SGHNT, CDR2 YENEEA. The V segment lost 1 base and the J segment 11 bases; nucleotides outside the gene matches: 11. The length of the CDR3 is 15 residues. In DNA, the CDR3 is TGTGCCAGCAGCTTAGGGGAGGAAAGCGGGATAAAGCAGTTCTTC. It codes for CASSLGEESGIKQFF.

V usage is TRBV7-8 and J usage is TRBJ2-7; unclear D gene. Looked up from germline, CDR1 is SGHVS and CDR2 is FQNEAQ. This CDR3 spans 14 amino acids. V was trimmed by 0 bases and J by 4 bases, leaving 10 bases between them. The CDR3 protein is CASSLALRRYEQYF. CDR3 DNA sequence: TGTGCCAGCAGCTTAGCGCTGAGGCGGTACGAGCAGTACTTC.

The chain joins TRBV24-1 to TRBJ2-1; D remains unclear. The germline V and J ends were trimmed by 8 bases and 10 bases, with 11 bases remaining between them. Germline V gene sequence: CDR1 KGHDR, CDR2 SFDVKD. There are 11 residues in the CDR3. The CDR3 region has the DNA TGTGCCACCATATTATTACGGGAGCAGTTCTTC. Protein sequence: CATILLREQFF.

The V call is TRBV5-1, the J call TRBJ2-7; D remains unclear. Germline loops: CDR1 SGHRS, CDR2 YFSETQ. This CDR3 is built from 14 residues. The germline V and J ends were trimmed by 5 bases and 6 bases, with 18 bases remaining between them. The CDR3 nucleotides read TGCGCCAGCAGGCCCCCCTTGTCTGGGCGCGAGCAGTACTTC. This codes for CASRPPLSGREQYF.

The table lists this clonotype with many counts. The chain is built from TRBV30 and TRBJ2-3, with TRBD1 identical over 7 bases. CDR3 size: 17 residues. Germline values: CDR1 GTSNPN, CDR2 SVGIG (reference sequence). Germline trimming cut 1 base from V and 3 bases from J; bases unmatched to any gene: 13. CDR3 bases: TGTGCCTGGAGTGAAATACGGGACAGCACGGGTACAGATACGCAGTATTTT. Its translation is CAWSEIRDSTGTDTQYF.

This clonotype was counted between two and nine times. The rearrangement links TRBV20-1 to TRBJ2-1; the match to TRBD2 covers 11 bases. The germline CDR1 and CDR2 sequences are DFQATT and SNEGSKA (reference sequence). The CDR3 contains 15 residues. After removal of 1 base from V and 7 bases from J, the junction contained 6 bases not matched to a gene. The CDR3 loop is CSARVVSGRVNEQFF. CDR3 nucleotides: TGCAGTGCTAGAGTTGTTAGCGGGAGGGTTAATGAGCAGTTCTTC.

V usage is TRBV28 and J usage is TRBJ2-4, with D perhaps matching TRBD1 (5 bases). The germline gives CDR1 MDHEN, CDR2 SYDVKM. The CDR3 totals 16 residues. V was pared by 3 bases and J by 0 bases, with 12 bases between. CDR3 sequence reads: CASSFFRVLAKNIQYF. The CDR3 DNA sequence: TGTGCCAGCAGTTTTTTCAGGGTTCTAGCCAAAAACATTCAGTACTTC.

The chain is built from TRBV20-1 and TRBJ2-7; 10 bases map to TRBD1. This CDR3 spans 14 amino acids. V lost 2 bases and J lost 6; bases outside the gene matches: 7. Germline loops: CDR1 DFQATT, CDR2 SNEGSKA (reference sequence). DNA for the CDR3: TGCAGTGCTAGAAACCGGGACAGGGGACCCGAGCAGTACTTC. It codes for CSARNRDRGPEQYF.

This clonotype was recorded at least ten times. The chain uses TRBV30 and TRBJ1-3; TRBD1 matches 12 bases. With V trimmed by 5 bases and J by 4 bases, 9 bases remained unmatched. There are 16 residues in the CDR3. Per the germline V gene, CDR1 is GTSNPN and CDR2 is SVGIG (reference sequence). CDR3 protein: CAWDGTGGLRGNTIYF. CDR3 DNA: TGTGCCTGGGACGGGACAGGGGGCTTGAGGGGAAACACCATATATTTT.

This clonotype was recorded many times. The V call is TRBV27, the J call TRBJ2-5, with D perhaps assigned TRBD1 or TRBD2 (6 bases each). V was clipped by 5 bases and J by 5 bases, with 18 bases between them. Germline V CDR1 and CDR2: MNHEY, SMNVEV (reference sequence). The CDR3 has 15 amino acids. The CDR3 nucleotides are TGTGCCAGCAGTCGGGGGCTCGGGGATCAGGAGACCCAGTACTTC. Its translation: CASSRGLGDQETQYF.

This clonotype was found many times. This chain joins TRBV7-8 and TRBJ1-6; D is unclear. This CDR3 region has 14 residues. V dropped 2 bases and J dropped 8 bases, with 10 bases sitting between them. Germline CDR1 reads SGHVS; CDR2 reads FQNEAQ. The CDR3 DNA sequence: TGTGCCAGCAGCTTATTAGTGGGAGATTCACCCCTCCACTTT. Its protein is CASSLLVGDSPLHF.

This clonotype was observed at least ten times. The chain links TRBV5-6 to TRBJ2-1, with D possibly matching TRBD2 (6 bases). There are 17 residues in the CDR3. Trimming pared 0 bases from V and 2 bases from J, leaving 15 bases between. Germline-derived CDR1 and CDR2 are SGHDT and YYEEEE. The CDR3 loop is CASSLDPGTSAYNEQFF. CDR3 nucleotides: TGTGCCAGCAGCTTGGACCCGGGGACTTCTGCCTACAATGAGCAGTTCTTC.

The sample holds many counts of this clonotype. The gene calls are TRBV27 and TRBJ2-3; 8 nucleotides align to TRBD2. The CDR3 is 14 residues long. The V and J ends lost 6 bases and 1 base, in that order; junction bases with no gene match: 3. Per germline, CDR1 MNHEY and CDR2 SMNVEV (reference sequence). The CDR3: CASRREGGTDTQYF. DNA of the CDR3: TGTGCCAGCAGACGGGAGGGTGGCACAGATACGCAGTATTTT.